This entry concerns a single T cell receptor beta chain. This clone appeared once. Its antigen is unknown. It has no much larger one-base neighbor in the sample; base qualities were not kept. CD8 naive samples were CD45RO-negative cells positively selected for CCR7, giving a CD45RA+CCR7+ population that excluded TemRA cells. Healthy HIV-negative adults with no recently reported acute infections or vaccinations were included as donors. Every donor was a Caucasian adult residing in Nashville, Tennessee, USA. Blood was collected by leukapheresis, and PBMCs were isolated by Ficoll-Histopaque density gradient centrifugation and then cryopreserved in liquid nitrogen vapor phase. Analytical flow cytometry was used to check the purity and quantity of every magnetically sorted T cell population. From each sorted fraction, genomic DNA was isolated and quantified by UV absorbance on a Nanodrop 2000c. Using the deep immunoSEQ assay, TCR CDR3 regions were amplified from genomic DNA by multiplex PCR. For each cell subset, the extracted genomic DNA was distributed evenly across all wells of several immunoSEQ 96-well plates, and each plate served as one replicate. For sorted subsets, each replicate PCR was loaded with about 200 ng genomic DNA, equivalent to 25,000 to 35,000 T cell genomes. Purified libraries were measured with a Qubit 3.0 fluorometer, size-checked on a Bioanalyzer 2100, and measured again with the KAPA Library Quantification kit. Every immunoSEQ 96-well plate was sequenced on a separate single-read 150-cycle Illumina NextSeq 550 flow cell. Processing in the source paper ran as follows. Because only junctional sequences without quality scores were contained in the immunoSEQ output, filtering matching that applied to full-length reads could not be performed. To assign V/J genes and CDR3, sequences were annotated against IMGT germline references using PyIR, a Python wrapper for IgBLAST v1.9. Any read was removed if the V/J assignment was weak (E-value above 1e-6), the CDR3 was missing, or the read contained stop codons, out-of-frame junctions, or ambiguous translated residues. A V3J clonotype was defined by an identical inferred V gene, J gene, and CDR3 amino acid sequence. The percentage overlap between two repertoires was calculated by dividing the number of shared unique clonotypes by the size of the smaller repertoire. Repertoire richness was assessed with RTK rarefaction, the Chao1 estimator, and Recon v2.1 estimates of unobserved clonotypes. Generation probabilities for all TCRbeta clonotypes obtained by the gDNA method from a handful of donors were computed using OLGA. In its TCRdb copy, this immuneACCESS table keeps in-frame sequences only and misses some clones. Where compared with another copy, unresolved V genes explain less than half of these, and the others have no known cause. The DNA was the basis for D and trimming; V, J and clone size are from that table. This sample holds around 2.1 million clones; 85% to 95% were observed only once. The biggest ten clones account for under 2% of the sample.

The data belong to a study of shared clonotypes between healthy human individuals (TCRdb year 2020). In terms of the full investigation: A couple of women and a few men aged 18 to 49 years were included in the cohort. For each donor, three plates each were used for CD4 naive and CD4 memory, two plates were used for CD8 naive, and one plate was used for CD8 memory. Blood TCR repertoires of roughly five healthy adults were deeply sequenced to estimate repertoire size and the extent of clonotype sharing between individuals. To increase sequencing depth and limit assay-specific biases, different laboratories used diverse techniques to prepare libraries and sequence TCR repertoires. Per donor, leukapheresis produced somewhere between about 0.8 and 9 billion PBMCs. General findings and caveats noted by the study authors: Estimated clonotype richness was generally larger for naive than for memory subsets. Rarefaction of sorted-subset datasets indicated incomplete sequencing despite the large sequencing depth. Sampling was restricted to blood, and TCR repertoires in tissue are likely to differ from TCR repertoires in blood. When four donors were compared, the shared fraction of clonotypes was 5% to 6.5% for naive CD4, about 4% for naive CD8, roughly 2.3% for memory CD4, and under 0.5% for memory CD8. Compared with non-shared clonotypes, clonotypes shared by all four sorted-subset donors had higher generation probabilities. The genetic and exposure-history diversity represented was limited by the small number of donors. Based on pairwise subsampling, the degree of clonotype sharing among donors was expected to be affected by sequencing depth.

Sequenced input: naive CD8+ T cells from PBMCs. Explained via the paper, the cell subset or site label denotes: CD45RA+CCR7+. The origin of this receptor is a young man in good health. Some clones in this sample may be carry-over from other donors' samples.

The CDR3 protein: CAIRTTSSSYNEQFF. The bases read TGTGCCATCAGGACCACTAGTTCCTCCTACAATGAGCAGTTCTTC. The chain was built from TRBV10-3 and TRBJ2-1; the D gene is possibly TRBD2, with 5 bases matching. V is reduced by 6 bases and J by 0 bases, leaving a spacing of 12 bases between them. The CDR3 covers 15 residues, taking in both the cysteine and the phenylalanine. Of all the DNA, just the CDR3 is kept, 45 bases in frame from base 1. The germline V gene provides CDR1 ENHRY and CDR2 SYGVKD.